The clone carrying this TCR beta chain has just one count. The sample originates from a study of memory CD4+ T cells and cytomegalovirus serostatus. Single viable CD3+CD4+CD8-CD45RO+ cells were sorted as the memory CD4+ T cells. The V gene's germline CDR1 is SEHNR and CDR2 FQNEAQ (reference sequence). Trimming took 5 bases from V and 1 from J; bases not matched to a gene: 15. The length of the CDR3 is 18 residues. TCRdb's table, derived via immunoSEQ multiplex PCR, lists solely in-frame clones and lacks some. The profile covers tens of thousands of clones, with about 70% appearing a single time and over 2% taken by the ten largest.

The sequenced material came from memory CD4+ T cells from blood. This sequence joins TRBV7-9 and TRBJ2-5; 8 nucleotides agree with TRBD1. The receptor was isolated from an adult in good health and CMV-seropositive. The CDR3 spells CASSEHHRTGTSQETQYF. The CDR3 DNA sequence: TGTGCCAGCAGCGAACACCATAGGACAGGGACTTCCCAAGAGACCCAGTACTTC.